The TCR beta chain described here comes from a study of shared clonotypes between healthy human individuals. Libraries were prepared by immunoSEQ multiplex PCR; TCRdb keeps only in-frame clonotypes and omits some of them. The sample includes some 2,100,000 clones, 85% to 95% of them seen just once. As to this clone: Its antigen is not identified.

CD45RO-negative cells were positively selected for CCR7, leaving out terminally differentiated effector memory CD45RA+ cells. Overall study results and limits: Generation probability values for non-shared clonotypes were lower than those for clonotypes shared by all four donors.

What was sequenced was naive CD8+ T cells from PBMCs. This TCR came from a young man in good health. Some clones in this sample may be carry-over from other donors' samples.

CDR3 amino acids: CASSPVGARTDTQYF. CDR3 coding DNA: TGCGCCAGCAGCCCCGTAGGGGCTCGCACAGATACGCAGTATTTT. The chain links TRBV5-1 to TRBJ2-3; D is possibly TRBD1 (5 bases). This CDR3 has 15 amino acids. In germline, CDR1 is SGHRS, CDR2 YFSETQ. V lost 4 bases and J 1 base, leaving 13 bases between the germline ends.